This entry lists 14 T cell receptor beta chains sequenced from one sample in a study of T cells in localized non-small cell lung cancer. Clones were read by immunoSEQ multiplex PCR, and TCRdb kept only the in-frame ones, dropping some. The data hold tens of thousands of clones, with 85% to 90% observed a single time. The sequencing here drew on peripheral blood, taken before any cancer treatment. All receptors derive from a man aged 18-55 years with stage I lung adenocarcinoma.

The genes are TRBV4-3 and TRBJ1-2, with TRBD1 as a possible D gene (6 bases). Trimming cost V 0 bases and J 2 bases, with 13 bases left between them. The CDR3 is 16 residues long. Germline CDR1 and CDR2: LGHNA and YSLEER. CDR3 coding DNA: TGCGCCAGCAGCCAAGAGCCTTCCGGGACAAACTATGGCTACACCTTC. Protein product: CASSQEPSGTNYGYTF.

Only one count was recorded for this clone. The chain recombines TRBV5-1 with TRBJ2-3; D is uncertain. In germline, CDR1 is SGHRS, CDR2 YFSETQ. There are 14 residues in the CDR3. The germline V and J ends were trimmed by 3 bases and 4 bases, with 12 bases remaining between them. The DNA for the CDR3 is TGCGCCAGCAGCTCTTCCCAACCAGCAGATACGCAGTATTTT. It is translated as CASSSSQPADTQYF.

The CDR3 region is CASSYLAGAPGEQFF. CDR3 in DNA: TGTGCCAGCAGTTACCTAGCGGGGGCCCCGGGTGAGCAGTTCTTC. The chain links TRBV28 to TRBJ2-1; 10 positions agree with TRBD2. CDR1 and CDR2 (germline): MDHEN, SYDVKM. V was pared by 4 bases and J by 9 bases, with 9 bases of the junction left unmatched. The CDR3 totals 15 residues.

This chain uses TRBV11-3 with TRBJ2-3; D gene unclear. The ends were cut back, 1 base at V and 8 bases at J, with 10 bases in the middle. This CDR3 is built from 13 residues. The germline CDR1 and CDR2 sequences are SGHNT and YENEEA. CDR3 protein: CASSLGHPGTQYF. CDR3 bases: TGTGCCAGCAGCTTAGGTCACCCAGGTACGCAGTATTTT.

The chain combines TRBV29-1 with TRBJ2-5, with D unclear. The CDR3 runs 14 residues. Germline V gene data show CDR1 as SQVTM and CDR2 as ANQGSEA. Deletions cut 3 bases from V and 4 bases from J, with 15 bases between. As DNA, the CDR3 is TGCAGCGTTGACCAGCCCCCCTTGGGAGAGACCCAGTACTTC. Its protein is CSVDQPPLGETQYF.

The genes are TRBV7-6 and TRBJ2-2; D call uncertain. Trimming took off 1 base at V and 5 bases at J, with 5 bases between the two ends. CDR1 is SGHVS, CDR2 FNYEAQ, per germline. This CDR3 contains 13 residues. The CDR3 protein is CASSLDLTGELFF. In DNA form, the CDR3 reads TGTGCCAGCAGCTTAGACTTAACCGGGGAGCTGTTTTTT.

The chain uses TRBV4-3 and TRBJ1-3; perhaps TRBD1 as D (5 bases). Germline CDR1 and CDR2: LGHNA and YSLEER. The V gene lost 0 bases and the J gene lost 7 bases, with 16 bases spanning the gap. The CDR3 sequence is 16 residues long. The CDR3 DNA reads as TGCGCCAGCAGCCAAGACTGGGGCCCCGCCGGGAACACCATATATTTT. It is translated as CASSQDWGPAGNTIYF.

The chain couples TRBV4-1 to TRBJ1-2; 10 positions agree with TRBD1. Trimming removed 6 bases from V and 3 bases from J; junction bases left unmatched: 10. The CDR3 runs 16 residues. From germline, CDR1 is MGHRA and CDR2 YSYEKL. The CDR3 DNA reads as TGCGCCAGCAGACCCGACAGGGGGCGCGACTACTATGGCTACACCTTC. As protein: CASRPDRGRDYYGYTF.

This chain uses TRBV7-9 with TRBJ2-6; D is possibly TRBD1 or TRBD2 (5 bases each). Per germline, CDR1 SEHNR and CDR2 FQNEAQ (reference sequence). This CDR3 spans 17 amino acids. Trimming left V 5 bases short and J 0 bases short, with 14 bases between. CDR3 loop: CASSDWGFRSGANVLTF. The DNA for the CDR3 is TGTGCCAGCAGCGACTGGGGGTTTCGCTCTGGGGCCAACGTCCTGACTTTC.

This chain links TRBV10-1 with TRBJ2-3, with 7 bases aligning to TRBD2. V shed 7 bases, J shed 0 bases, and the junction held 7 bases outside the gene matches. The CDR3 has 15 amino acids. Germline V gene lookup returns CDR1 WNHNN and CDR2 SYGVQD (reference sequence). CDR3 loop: CASKSGTSSTDTQYF. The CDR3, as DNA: TGCGCCAGCAAGAGCGGGACTTCAAGCACAGATACGCAGTATTTT.

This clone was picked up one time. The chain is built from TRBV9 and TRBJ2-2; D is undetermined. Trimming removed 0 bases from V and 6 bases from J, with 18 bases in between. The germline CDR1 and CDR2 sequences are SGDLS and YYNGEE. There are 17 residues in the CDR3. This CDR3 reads CASSVDGSTLMPGELFF. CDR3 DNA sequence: TGTGCCAGCAGCGTAGACGGCAGTACCCTTATGCCCGGGGAGCTGTTTTTT.

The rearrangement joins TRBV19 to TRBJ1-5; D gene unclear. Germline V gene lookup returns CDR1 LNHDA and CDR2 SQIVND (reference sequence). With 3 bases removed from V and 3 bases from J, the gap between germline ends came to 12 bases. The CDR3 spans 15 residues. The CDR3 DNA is TGTGCCAGTAGTATCATGGGTTTCGACAATCAGCCCCAGCATTTT. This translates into CASSIMGFDNQPQHF. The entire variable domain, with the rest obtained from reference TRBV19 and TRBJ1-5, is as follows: DGGITQSPKYLFRKEGQNVTLSCEQNLNHDAMYWYRQDPGQGLRLIYYSQIVNDFQKGDIAEGYSVSREKKESFPLTVTSAQKNPTAFYLCASSIMGFDNQPQHFGDGTRLSIL.

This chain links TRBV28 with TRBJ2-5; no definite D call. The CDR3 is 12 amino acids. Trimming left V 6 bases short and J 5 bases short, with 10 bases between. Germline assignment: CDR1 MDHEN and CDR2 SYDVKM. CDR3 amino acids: CASSWGKETQYF. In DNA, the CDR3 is TGTGCCAGCAGCTGGGGTAAGGAGACCCAGTACTTC.

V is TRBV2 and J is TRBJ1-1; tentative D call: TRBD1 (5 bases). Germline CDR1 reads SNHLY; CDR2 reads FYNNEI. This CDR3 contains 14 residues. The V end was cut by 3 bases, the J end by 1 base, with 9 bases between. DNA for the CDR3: TGTGCCAGCAGTGAGTCAGGGAGGAACACTGAAGCTTTCTTT. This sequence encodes CASSESGRNTEAFF. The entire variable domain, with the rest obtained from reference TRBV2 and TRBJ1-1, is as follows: EPEVTQTPSHQVTQMGQEVILRCVPISNHLYFYWYRQILGQKVEFLVSFYNNEISEKSEIFDDQFSVERPDGSNFTLKIRSTKLEDSAMYFCASSESGRNTEAFFGQGTRLTVV.